This T cell receptor beta chain is drawn from a study of OX40 agonist ivuxolimab in advanced cancers. Generated by immunoSEQ multiplex PCR, the TCRdb table keeps only in-frame clones and is missing some. The repertoire holds approximately 46,000 clones, with about 74% as singletons. CDR3 size: 15 residues. The germline V gene has CDR1 SGHAT and CDR2 FQNNGV. V lost 5 bases, J lost 9 bases, and 6 bases stayed unmatched. Study-wide results and limits: In the 0.1 to 3.0 mg/kg range, CD4+ and CD8+ blood T cells had expanded clonally by week 6.

A remark on this clone: No antigen is known for it.

The sequence came from an adult with an advanced solid tumor such as melanoma, head and neck, liver or kidney cancer. Source: CD4+ or CD8+ T cells sorted from blood, taken in a trial of the OX40 agonist ivuxolimab. This chain connects TRBV11-2 to TRBJ2-1, with TRBD2 matching 14 bases. In DNA, the CDR3 is TGTGCCAGCAGCCGACTAGCGGGAGGGCAAGGTGAGCAGTTCTTC. It specifies CASSRLAGGQGEQFF.